The present TCR beta chain was sequenced within a study of shared clonotypes between healthy human individuals. The data were produced by immunoSEQ multiplex PCR, yet TCRdb's version contains in-frame clones alone and is incomplete. The sample holds over 800,000 clones, 90% to 95% seen once. The CDR3 totals 14 residues. Germline V gives CDR1 WSHSY, CDR2 SAAADI. Trimming took 10 bases from V and 0 from J, leaving 16 bases between them. In the naive CD8 group, cells lacked CD45RO and were positively selected for CCR7, so terminally differentiated effector memory CD45RA+ cells were left out. This TCR derives from a man younger than 40 in good health. The specimen was naive CD8+ T cells sorted from blood. This chain links TRBV10-2 with TRBJ2-7; D not certain. CDR3 amino acids: CATQKDRSSYEQYF. As DNA, the CDR3 is TGCGCCACCCAAAAGGACCGAAGCTCCTACGAGCAGTACTTC.